This T cell receptor beta chain was sequenced for a study of response to subunit inactivated influenza vaccine. This clonotype has more than one count but fewer than ten. As yet, its antigen is unknown. Study results and limitations: There was a suggestion from the authors that each seasonal influenza vaccination recruits few new T cells.

A single record per CDR3 protein comes from TCRdb applying MiXCR to the RT-PCR reads. The repertoire has approximately 160,000 distinct CDR3 sequences, around 10% of them found once; the top ten carry roughly a third. This clonotype originated in a man aged 45 to 75 who received an inactivated influenza vaccine. The source was CD8+ T cells sorted from PBMCs, collected around 25 months after vaccination.

CDR3 nucleotide sequence: TGTGCCAGCACCAAAACAGAGACCCAAGAGACCCAGTACTTC. It specifies CASTKTETQETQYF. The V gene is TRBV11-2, the J gene TRBJ2-5; no definite D call. CDR1 is SGHAT and CDR2 is FQNNGV in the germline V gene. The CDR3 is made up of 14 amino acids. V lost 7 bases and J 1 base, leaving 13 bases between the germline ends.